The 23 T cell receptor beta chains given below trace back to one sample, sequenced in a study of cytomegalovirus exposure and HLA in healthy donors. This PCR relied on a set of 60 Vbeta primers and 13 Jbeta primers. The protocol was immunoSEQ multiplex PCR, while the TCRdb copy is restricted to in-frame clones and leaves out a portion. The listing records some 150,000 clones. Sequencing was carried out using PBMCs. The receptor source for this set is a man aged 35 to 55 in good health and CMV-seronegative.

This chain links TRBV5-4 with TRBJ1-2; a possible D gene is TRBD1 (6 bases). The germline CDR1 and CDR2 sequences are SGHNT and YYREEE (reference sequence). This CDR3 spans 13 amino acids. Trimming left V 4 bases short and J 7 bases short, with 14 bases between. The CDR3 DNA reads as TGTGCCAGCAGCCCCGGGACACGGGTTGGCTACACCTTC. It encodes CASSPGTRVGYTF.

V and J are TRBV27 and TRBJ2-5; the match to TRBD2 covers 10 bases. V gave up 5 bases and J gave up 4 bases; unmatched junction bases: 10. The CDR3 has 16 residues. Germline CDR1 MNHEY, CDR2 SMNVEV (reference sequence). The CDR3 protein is CASSKRSGGAAETQYF. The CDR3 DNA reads TGTGCCAGCAGTAAGAGGAGCGGGGGGGCCGCAGAGACCCAGTACTTC.

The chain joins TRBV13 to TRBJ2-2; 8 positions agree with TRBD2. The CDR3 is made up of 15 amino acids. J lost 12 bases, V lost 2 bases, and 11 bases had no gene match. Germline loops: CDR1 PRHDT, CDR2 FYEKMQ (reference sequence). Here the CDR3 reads CASSLRGGTFMKLFF. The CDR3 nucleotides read TGTGCCAGCAGCTTACGCGGGGGGACGTTCATGAAGCTGTTTTTT.

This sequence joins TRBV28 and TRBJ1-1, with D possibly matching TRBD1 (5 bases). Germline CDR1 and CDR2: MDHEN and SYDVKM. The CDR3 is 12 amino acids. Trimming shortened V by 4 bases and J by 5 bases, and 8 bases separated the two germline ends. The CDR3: CASSSTATEAFF. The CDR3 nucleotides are TGTGCCAGCAGTTCGACAGCAACTGAAGCTTTCTTT.

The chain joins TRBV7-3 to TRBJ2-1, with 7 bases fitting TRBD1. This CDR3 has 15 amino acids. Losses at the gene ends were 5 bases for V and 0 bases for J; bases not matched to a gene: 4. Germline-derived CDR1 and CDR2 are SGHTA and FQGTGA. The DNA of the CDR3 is TGTGCCAGCAGCGGGACAGATAGCTCCTACAATGAGCAGTTCTTC. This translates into CASSGTDSSYNEQFF.

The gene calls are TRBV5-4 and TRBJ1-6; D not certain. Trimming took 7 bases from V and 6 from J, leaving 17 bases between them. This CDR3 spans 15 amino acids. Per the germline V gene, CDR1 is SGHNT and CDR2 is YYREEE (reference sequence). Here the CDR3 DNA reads TGTGCCAGCGCGCGGACTGATGCTCGTAATTCACCCCTCCACTTT. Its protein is CASARTDARNSPLHF.

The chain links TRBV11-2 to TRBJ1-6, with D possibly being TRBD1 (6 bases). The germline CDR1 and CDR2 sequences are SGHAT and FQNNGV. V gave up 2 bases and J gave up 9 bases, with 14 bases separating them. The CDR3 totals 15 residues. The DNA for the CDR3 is TGTGCCAGCAGCTTAACAGGGAACCCGATTTCACCCCTCCACTTT. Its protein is CASSLTGNPISPLHF.

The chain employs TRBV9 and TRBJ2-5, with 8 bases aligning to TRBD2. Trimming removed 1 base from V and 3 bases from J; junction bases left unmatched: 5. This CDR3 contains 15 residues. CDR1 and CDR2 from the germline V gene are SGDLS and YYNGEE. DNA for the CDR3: TGTGCCAGCAGCGTACGGGGGGGGTTAAAAGAGACCCAGTACTTC. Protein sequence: CASSVRGGLKETQYF.

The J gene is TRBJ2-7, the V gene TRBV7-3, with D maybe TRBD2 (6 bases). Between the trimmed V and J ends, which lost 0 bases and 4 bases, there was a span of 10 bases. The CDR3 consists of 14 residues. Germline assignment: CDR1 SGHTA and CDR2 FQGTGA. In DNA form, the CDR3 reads TGTGCCAGCAGCTTAACCGGAGGAGGGTACGAGCAGTACTTC. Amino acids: CASSLTGGGYEQYF.

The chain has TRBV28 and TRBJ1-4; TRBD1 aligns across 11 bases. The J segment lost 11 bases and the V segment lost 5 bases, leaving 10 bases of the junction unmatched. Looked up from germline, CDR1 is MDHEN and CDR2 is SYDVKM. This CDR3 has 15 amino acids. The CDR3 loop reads CASSVPGQGEGKLFF. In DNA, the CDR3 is TGTGCCAGCAGTGTCCCGGGACAGGGGGAAGGCAAACTGTTTTTT.

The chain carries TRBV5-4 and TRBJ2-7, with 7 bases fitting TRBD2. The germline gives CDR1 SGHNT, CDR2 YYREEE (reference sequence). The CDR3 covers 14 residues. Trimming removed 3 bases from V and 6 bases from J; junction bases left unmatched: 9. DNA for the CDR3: TGTGCCAGCAGCTACTCTTGGGGGGGAGGCGAGCAGTACTTC. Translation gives CASSYSWGGGEQYF.

CDR3 in amino acids: CASSPVRLAKNIQYF. CDR3 coding DNA: TGTGCCAGCAGCCCTGTGAGGTTAGCCAAAAACATTCAGTACTTC. This chain uses TRBV7-2 with TRBJ2-4; D gene unclear. The CDR3 spans 15 residues. Trimming shortened V by 5 bases and J by 0 bases, and 11 bases separated the two germline ends. The germline V gene encodes CDR1 SGHTA and CDR2 FQGNSA.

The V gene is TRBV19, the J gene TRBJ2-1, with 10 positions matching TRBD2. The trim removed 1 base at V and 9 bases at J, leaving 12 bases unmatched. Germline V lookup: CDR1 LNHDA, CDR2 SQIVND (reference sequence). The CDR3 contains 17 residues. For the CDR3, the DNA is TGTGCCAGTAGTATAGTGGCTAGCGGGGGCCACCAGGGTGAGCAGTTCTTC. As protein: CASSIVASGGHQGEQFF.

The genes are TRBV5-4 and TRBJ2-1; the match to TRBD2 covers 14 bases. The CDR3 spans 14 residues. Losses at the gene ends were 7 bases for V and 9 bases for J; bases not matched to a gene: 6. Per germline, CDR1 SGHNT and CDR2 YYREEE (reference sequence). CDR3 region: CASAGTSGGTEQFF. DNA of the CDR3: TGTGCCAGCGCTGGGACTAGCGGGGGTACTGAGCAGTTCTTC.

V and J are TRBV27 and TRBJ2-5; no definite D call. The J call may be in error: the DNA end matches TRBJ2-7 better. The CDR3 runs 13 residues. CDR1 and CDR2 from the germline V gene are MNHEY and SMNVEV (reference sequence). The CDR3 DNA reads TGTGCCAGCAGTCCCCTCTCGATCTACGAGCAGTACTTC. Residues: CASSPLSIYEQYF.

CDR3 nucleotides: TGTGCCAGCAGTCTATATCTGAACACTGAAGCTTTCTTT. Protein: CASSLYLNTEAFF. J is TRBJ1-1 and V is TRBV6-5; D remains ambiguous. This CDR3 has 13 amino acids. Germline CDR1 is MNHEY and CDR2 is SVGAGI. V gave up 5 bases and J gave up 0 bases, with 7 bases separating them.

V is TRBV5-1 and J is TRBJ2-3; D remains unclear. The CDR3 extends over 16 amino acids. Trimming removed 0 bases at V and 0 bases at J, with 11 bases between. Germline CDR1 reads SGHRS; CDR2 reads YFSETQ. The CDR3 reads CASSLAPRASTDTQYF. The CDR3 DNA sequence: TGCGCCAGCAGCTTGGCGCCGAGAGCTAGCACAGATACGCAGTATTTT.

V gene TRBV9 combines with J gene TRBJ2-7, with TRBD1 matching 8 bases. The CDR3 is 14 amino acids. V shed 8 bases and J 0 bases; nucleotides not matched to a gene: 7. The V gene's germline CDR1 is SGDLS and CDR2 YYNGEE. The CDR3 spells CARRGQAISYEQYF. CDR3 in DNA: TGTGCCAGAAGGGGACAGGCGATCTCCTACGAGCAGTACTTC.

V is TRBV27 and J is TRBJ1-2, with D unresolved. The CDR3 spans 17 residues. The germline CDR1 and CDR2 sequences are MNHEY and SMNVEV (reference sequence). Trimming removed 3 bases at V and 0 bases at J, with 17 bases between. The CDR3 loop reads CASSFTLVYSANYGYTF. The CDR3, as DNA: TGTGCCAGCAGTTTTACGCTTGTGTACTCGGCTAACTATGGCTACACCTTC.

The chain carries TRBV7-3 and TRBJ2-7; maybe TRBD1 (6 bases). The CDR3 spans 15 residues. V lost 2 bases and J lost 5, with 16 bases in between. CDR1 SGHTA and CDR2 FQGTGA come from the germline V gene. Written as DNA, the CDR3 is TGTGCCAGCAGCTTAGCACAGGACAGCCCTAACGAGCAGTACTTC. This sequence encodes CASSLAQDSPNEQYF. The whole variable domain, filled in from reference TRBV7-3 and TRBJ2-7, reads GAGVSQTPSNKVTEKGKYVELRCDPISGHTALYWYRQSLGQGPEFLIYFQGTGAADDSGLPNDRFFAVRPEGSVSTLKIQRTERGDSAVYLCASSLAQDSPNEQYFGPGTRLTVT.

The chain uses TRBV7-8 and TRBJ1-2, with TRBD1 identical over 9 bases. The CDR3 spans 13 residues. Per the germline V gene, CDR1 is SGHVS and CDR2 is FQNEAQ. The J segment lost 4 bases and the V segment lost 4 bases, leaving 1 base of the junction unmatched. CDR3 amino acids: CASSSTGGYGYTF. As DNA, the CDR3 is TGTGCCAGCAGCTCGACAGGGGGCTATGGCTACACCTTC.

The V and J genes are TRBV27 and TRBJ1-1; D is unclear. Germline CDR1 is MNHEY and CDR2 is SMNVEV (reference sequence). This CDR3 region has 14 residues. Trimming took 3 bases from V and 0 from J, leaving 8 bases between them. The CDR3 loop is CASSFGVVNTEAFF. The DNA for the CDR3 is TGTGCCAGCAGTTTCGGGGTTGTGAACACTGAAGCTTTCTTT.

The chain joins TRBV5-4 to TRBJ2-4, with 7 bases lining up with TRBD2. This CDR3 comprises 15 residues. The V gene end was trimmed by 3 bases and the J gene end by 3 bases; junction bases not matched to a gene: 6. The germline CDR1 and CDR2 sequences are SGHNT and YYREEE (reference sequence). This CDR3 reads CASSSLGGVKNIQYF. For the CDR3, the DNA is TGTGCCAGCAGCTCACTGGGGGGGGTCAAAAACATTCAGTACTTC.